Below, 5 T cell receptor beta chains from the same sample are listed, as sequenced in a study of T cells in Graves' hyperthyroidism and ophthalmopathy. RNA transcripts were the template for amplifying TCR beta CDR3 regions. First-round RT-PCR targeting the TCR CDR3 was performed with the HTBI primer set. TCRdb reanalysed the multiplex PCR reads using MiXCR and keeps one entry per CDR3 protein. The sample yields more than 300,000 distinct CDR3 sequences, approximately 15% seen once. The sample was blood. The receptor set was obtained from a woman between 25 and 40 years old with Graves' hyperthyroidism.

This clonotype was seen many times. This CDR3 is CASGTNHYEQYF. Written as DNA, the CDR3 is TGTGCCAGCGGGACAAATCATTACGAGCAGTACTTC. This chain connects TRBV28 to TRBJ2-7, with D possibly being TRBD1 (6 bases). The CDR3 contains 12 residues. Germline assignment: CDR1 MDHEN and CDR2 SYDVKM. The germline V and J ends were trimmed by 8 bases and 4 bases, with 12 bases remaining between them. Combining the CDR3 with reference TRBV28 and TRBJ2-7 gives the whole variable domain DVKVTQSSRYLVKRTGEKVFLECVQDMDHENMFWYRQDPGLGLRLIYFSYDVKMKEKGDIPEGYSVSREKKERFSLILESASTNQTSMYLCASGTNHYEQYFGPGTRLTVT.

A few counts support this clonotype. The chain has TRBV30 and TRBJ2-7, with TRBD1 identical over 8 bases. Looked up from germline, CDR1 is GTSNPN and CDR2 is SVGIG (reference sequence). With 4 bases clipped from V and 5 bases from J, the junction kept 7 bases outside the gene matches. CDR3 size: 13 residues. The CDR3 DNA reads TGTGCCTGGAAGGGACAGGCGGTCCACGAGCAGTACTTC. Its protein is CAWKGQAVHEQYF.

V is TRBV19 and J is TRBJ1-5; D is unclear. This CDR3 is 13 amino acids long. V was shortened by 8 bases and J by 0 bases, with 8 bases between the two germline ends. CDR1 is LNHDA, CDR2 SQIVND, per germline (reference sequence). The CDR3 nucleotides read TGTGCCAGTGGGTTCCTTAGCAATCAGCCCCAGCATTTT. It specifies CASGFLSNQPQHF.

The chain recombines TRBV7-2 with TRBJ2-5, with D unclear. The CDR3 is 13 amino acids. The V end lost 5 bases, the J end lost 3 bases, and 10 bases lay between the germline ends. Germline loops: CDR1 SGHTA, CDR2 FQGNSA. CDR3 residues: CASSQLREETQYF. The CDR3 bases are TGTGCCAGCAGCCAACTAAGGGAAGAGACCCAGTACTTC.

This chain links TRBV14 with TRBJ2-7; 9 bases agree with TRBD1. Germline V gene sequence: CDR1 SGHDN, CDR2 FVKESK. The CDR3 has 16 amino acids. J lost 2 bases, V lost 0 bases, and 5 bases had no gene match. CDR3 residues: CASSQDSGTGPYEQYF. As DNA, the CDR3 is TGTGCCAGCAGCCAAGACTCCGGGACAGGGCCCTACGAGCAGTACTTC.